This T cell receptor (beta chain) was captured by sequencing in a study of T cells in Graves' hyperthyroidism and ophthalmopathy. Reasons for excluding patients were uncontrolled infection, other autoimmune disease, pregnancy or lactation. RNA transcripts served as the template for amplifying TCR beta CDR3 regions. The TCR CDR3 was amplified in a first-round RT-PCR using the HTBI primer set. MiXCR, applied by TCRdb to the multiplex PCR reads, yields one record per CDR3 protein. The sample yields fewer than 650,000 distinct CDR3 sequences, over 45% seen once. As for this clonotype: The antigen is not known. The junction departs from the called germline gene at one end, perhaps through a read error.

Study-wide results and caveats: The model identified upcoming ophthalmopathy a median approximately six months ahead of onset.

CDR1 ENHRY and CDR2 SYGVKD come from the germline V gene. This CDR3 region has 15 residues. This receptor was obtained from an adult woman with Graves' disease, either hyperthyroidism or ophthalmopathy (not recorded which). The J gene is TRBJ2-7, the V gene TRBV10-3, with D unresolved. Sequenced input: peripheral blood or thyroid tissue (not recorded which). CDR3 in DNA: TGTGCCAGCAGTGAATTCCTAGGCCCAGCCTACGAGCAGTACTTC. It codes for CASSEFLGPAYEQYF.